These T cell receptor beta chains were read from a single sample in a study of PD-1 blockade in classical Hodgkin lymphoma. Assay used: immunoSEQ multiplex PCR; TCRdb lists only in-frame clones, some missing. This repertoire shows tens of thousands of clones, 85% to 90% found once; its top ten account for 2.4%. The input for sequencing was CD4+ T cells from blood, taken at baseline. The receptors shown here come from a human donor with classical Hodgkin lymphoma. Each CDR3 is given with its conserved first and last residue. D genes are given only for firm matches. Clone size is given for some rows only: seen once, a few or many times, or a class if the clone is expanded.

d_call	v_call	j_call	clone_size	cdr3_nt	cdr3_aa
NA	TRBV7-2	TRBJ2-7	NA	TGTGCCAGCAGCTCAGGGCTTTGGGAGTGGTCTACCGACGAGCAGTACTTC	CASSSGLWEWSTDEQYF
NA	TRBV6-5	TRBJ1-2	NA	TGTGCCAGCAGTAGACCCTCGACAGGAGACTATGGCTACACCTTC	CASSRPSTGDYGYTF
TRBD2	TRBV7-2	TRBJ2-3	NA	TGTGCCAGCAGCTCCCTAGGACTAGCGGGGATGACAGATACGCAGTATTTT	CASSSLGLAGMTDTQYF
TRBD2	TRBV7-2	TRBJ2-3	NA	TGTGCCAGCAGCCTGGGACTAGCGGGAGGACGCACAGATACGCAGTATTTT	CASSLGLAGGRTDTQYF
NA	TRBV2	TRBJ1-1	NA	TGTGCCAGCAGTGAGGGCCCGAACACTGAAGCTTTCTTT	CASSEGPNTEAFF
TRBD2	TRBV7-2	TRBJ2-2	NA	TGTGCCACCCAGCGGGAGGGGACCGGGGAGCTGTTTTTT	CATQREGTGELFF
NA	TRBV6-1	TRBJ1-2	few	TGTGCCAGCAGTGAAGTAGGATATGGCTACACCTTC	CASSEVGYGYTF
TRBD1	TRBV6-4	TRBJ2-3	NA	TGTGCCAGCAGCGGACAGGGGGCCCCAACAGATACGCAGTATTTT	CASSGQGAPTDTQYF
NA	TRBV30	TRBJ1-1	few	TGTGCCTGGAGCAGGGCGGTCACTGAAGCTTTCTTT	CAWSRAVTEAFF
NA	TRBV14	TRBJ2-7	NA	TGTGCCAGCAGTTGGGCGGACACCACCTACGAGCAGTACTTC	CASSWADTTYEQYF
TRBD2	TRBV11-2	TRBJ2-7	NA	TGTGCCAGCAGGAATAGCGGGAGGCGATCCTACGAGCAGTACTTC	CASRNSGRRSYEQYF
TRBD1	TRBV6-5	TRBJ1-3	NA	TGTGCCAGCAGCCCGACAGGGCTCAACACCATATATTTT	CASSPTGLNTIYF
TRBD2	TRBV2	TRBJ2-1	NA	TGTGCCAGGACCCGGGGGCGGGAGGCAAGTGAGCAGTTCTTC	CARTRGREASEQFF
NA	TRBV27	TRBJ2-3	NA	TGTGCCAGCAGTTTTCTAGCGAAGGGTGGGGATACGCAGTATTTT	CASSFLAKGGDTQYF
NA	TRBV27	TRBJ1-1	NA	TGTGCCAGCTGGACAGTGAACACTGAAGCTTTCTTT	CASWTVNTEAFF
NA	TRBV9	TRBJ2-4	NA	TGTGCCAGCTCTGGGGGGGCTGGTAAAGGAAACATTCAGTACTTC	CASSGGAGKGNIQYF
NA	TRBV21-1	TRBJ1-2	NA	TGTGCCAGCAGCACGGACAGGGTGTTTCGTCGTTATGGCTACACCTTC	CASSTDRVFRRYGYTF
NA	TRBV27	TRBJ1-2	few	TGTGCCAGCAGTTTGAGCTTCGGGCAGTTCTATGGCTACACCTTC	CASSLSFGQFYGYTF
TRBD1	TRBV27	TRBJ1-6	NA	TGTGCCAGCAGTTTATCAGGGGGCCATAATTCACCCCTCCACTTT	CASSLSGGHNSPLHF
TRBD1	TRBV10-3	TRBJ1-3	NA	TGTGCCATCAGTGACCCCGGACAGGGGGCAAACACCATATATTTT	CAISDPGQGANTIYF
TRBD2	TRBV11-2	TRBJ2-5	NA	TGTGCCAGCAGCTTAGTGAGGCTAGCGGGCACAGAGACCCAGTACTTC	CASSLVRLAGTETQYF
NA	TRBV2	TRBJ1-5	NA	TGTGCCAGCAAAAGGGCCGGGACACCGAATCAGCCCCAGCATTTT	CASKRAGTPNQPQHF
NA	TRBV7-6	TRBJ2-3	NA	TGTGCCAGTCGGCAGGGGAGCACAGATACGCAGTATTTT	CASRQGSTDTQYF
TRBD1	TRBV2	TRBJ1-1	NA	TGTGCCAGCAAGGTAGACAGGGGAAACACTGAAGCTTTCTTT	CASKVDRGNTEAFF
TRBD1	TRBV10-3	TRBJ1-1	NA	TGTGCCATCAGTGCAGACAGGGCCGGCACTGAAGCTTTCTTT	CAISADRAGTEAFF
NA	TRBV28	TRBJ1-1	NA	TGTGCCAGCATCTCCGCGTGGGGGAACACTGAAGCTTTCTTT	CASISAWGNTEAFF
NA	TRBV4-1	TRBJ2-2	NA	TGCGCCAGCAGCCAAGATCAAGTATTAACCGGGGAGCTGTTTTTT	CASSQDQVLTGELFF
TRBD1	TRBV7-8	TRBJ2-3	NA	TGTGCCAGCAGCTTCTTAGGCCGGGACAGGGGAAGGGATACGCAGTATTTT	CASSFLGRDRGRDTQYF
NA	TRBV28	TRBJ1-1	NA	TGTGCCAGCATGGGCAGCTTGAAAACTGAAGCTTTCTTT	CASMGSLKTEAFF
TRBD1	TRBV7-2	TRBJ1-1	NA	TGTGCCAGCAGCCTATCAGGGGGTGGGATGAACACTGAAGCTTTCTTT	CASSLSGGGMNTEAFF
NA	TRBV29-1	TRBJ1-2	NA	TGCAGCGTTGTTCTTACAGGGCTGGACTATGGCTACACCTTC	CSVVLTGLDYGYTF